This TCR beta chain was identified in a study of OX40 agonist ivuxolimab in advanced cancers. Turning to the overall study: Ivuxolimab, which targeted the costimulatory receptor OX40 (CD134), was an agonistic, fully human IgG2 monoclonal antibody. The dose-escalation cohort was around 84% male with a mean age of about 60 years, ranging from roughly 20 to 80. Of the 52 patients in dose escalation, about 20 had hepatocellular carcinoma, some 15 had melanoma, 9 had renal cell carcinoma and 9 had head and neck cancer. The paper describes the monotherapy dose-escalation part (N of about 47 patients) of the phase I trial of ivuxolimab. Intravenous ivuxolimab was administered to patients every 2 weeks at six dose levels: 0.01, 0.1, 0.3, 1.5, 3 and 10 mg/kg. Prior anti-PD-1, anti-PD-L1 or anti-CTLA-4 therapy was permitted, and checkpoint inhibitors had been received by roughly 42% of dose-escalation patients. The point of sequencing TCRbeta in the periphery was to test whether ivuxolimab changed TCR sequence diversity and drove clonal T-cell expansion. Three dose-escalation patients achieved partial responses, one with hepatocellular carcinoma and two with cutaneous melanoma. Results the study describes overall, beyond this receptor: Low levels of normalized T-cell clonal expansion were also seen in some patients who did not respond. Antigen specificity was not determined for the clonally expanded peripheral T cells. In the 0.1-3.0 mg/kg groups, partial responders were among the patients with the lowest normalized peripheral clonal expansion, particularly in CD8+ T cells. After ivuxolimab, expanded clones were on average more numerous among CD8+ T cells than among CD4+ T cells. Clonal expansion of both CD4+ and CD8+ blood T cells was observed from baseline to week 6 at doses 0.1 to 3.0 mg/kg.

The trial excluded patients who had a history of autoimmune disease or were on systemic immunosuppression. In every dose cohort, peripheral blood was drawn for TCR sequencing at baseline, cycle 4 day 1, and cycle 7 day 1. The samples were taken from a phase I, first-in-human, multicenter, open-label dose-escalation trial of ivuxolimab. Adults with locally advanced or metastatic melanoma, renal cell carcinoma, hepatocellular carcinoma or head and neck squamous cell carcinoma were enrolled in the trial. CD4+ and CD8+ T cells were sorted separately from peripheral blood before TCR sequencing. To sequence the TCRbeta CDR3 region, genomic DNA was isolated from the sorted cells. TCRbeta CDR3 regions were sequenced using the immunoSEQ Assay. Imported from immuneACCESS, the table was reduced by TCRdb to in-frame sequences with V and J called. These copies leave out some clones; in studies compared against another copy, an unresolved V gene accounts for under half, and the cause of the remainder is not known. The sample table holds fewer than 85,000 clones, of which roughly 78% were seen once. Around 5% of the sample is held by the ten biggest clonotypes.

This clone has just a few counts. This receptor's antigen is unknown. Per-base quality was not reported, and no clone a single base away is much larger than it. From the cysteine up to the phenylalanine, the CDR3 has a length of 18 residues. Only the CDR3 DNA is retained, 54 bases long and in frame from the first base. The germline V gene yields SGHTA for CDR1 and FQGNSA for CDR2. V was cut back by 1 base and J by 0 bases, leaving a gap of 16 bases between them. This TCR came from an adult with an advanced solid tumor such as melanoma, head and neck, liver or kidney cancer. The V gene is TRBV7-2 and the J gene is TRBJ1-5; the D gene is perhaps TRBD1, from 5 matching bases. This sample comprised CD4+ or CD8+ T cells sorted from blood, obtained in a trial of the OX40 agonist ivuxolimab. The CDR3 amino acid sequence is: CASSLVAGFPYSNQPQHF. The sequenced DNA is TGTGCCAGCAGCTTAGTGGCAGGGTTCCCTTATAGCAATCAGCCCCAGCATTTT.